The text below deals with one TCR beta chain. Its antigen is not identified. Uncontrolled infection, other autoimmune disease, pregnancy or lactation barred patients from enrollment. The source of the sample is a study of T cells in Graves' hyperthyroidism and ophthalmopathy. Study-wide results and limits: Blood also showed most of the thyroid clonotypes that were expanded above 0.001.

RNA transcripts provided the source from which TCR beta CDR3 regions were amplified. Primed by the HTBI set, a first-round RT-PCR was run on the TCR CDR3. TCRdb re-derived calls from the multiplex PCR reads in MiXCR, one entry per CDR3 protein. The table lists some 360,000 distinct CDR3 sequences, 15% to 20% of them singletons. The TCR originated in a woman aged 40 to 50 with Graves' ophthalmopathy. Sequenced sample: blood.

The CDR3 DNA reads TGCGCCAGCAGCGTTGGTATAGCGGGGTACCAAGAGACCCAGTACTTC. It encodes CASSVGIAGYQETQYF. The V call is TRBV5-1, the J call TRBJ2-5, with TRBD2 matching over 8 bases. In germline, CDR1 is SGHRS, CDR2 YFSETQ. Germline trimming cut 4 bases from V and 0 bases from J; bases unmatched to any gene: 8. The CDR3 is 16 residues long.